One sample yielded the 23 T cell receptor beta chains listed below, sequenced in a study of blood T cells in healthy people across ages. Using a J-beta primer mix together with a sample-barcoded 5' primer, a second PCR was run for about 7 to 12 cycles. TCRdb redid the calling of the 5' RACE reads with MiXCR, one entry per CDR3 protein. The data contain about 780,000 distinct CDR3 sequences, 46% of them singletons. Sequenced material: blood. These receptors were collected from an elderly man in good health.

A remark on this clonotype: With a much larger clone just one base away, this may be a read error. This chain links TRBV29-1 with TRBJ2-1; 7 positions match TRBD2. The germline gives CDR1 SQVTM, CDR2 ANQGSEA. V lost 6 bases to trimming and J lost 8 bases; unmatched junction nucleotides: 10. The CDR3 is made up of 13 amino acids. The CDR3 here is CSVQLTGGYEQFF. Written as DNA, the CDR3 is TGCAGCGTCCAACTAACGGGAGGTTATGAGCAGTTCTTC.

This sequence joins TRBV5-1 and TRBJ2-1; D uncertain. The V gene lost 4 bases and the J gene lost 10 bases, with 12 bases spanning the gap. Per germline, CDR1 SGHRS and CDR2 YFSETQ. This CDR3 has 12 residues. This CDR3 reads CASSLDSREQFF. Written as DNA, the CDR3 is TGCGCCAGCAGCCTAGATAGTAGGGAGCAGTTCTTC.

V and J are TRBV29-1 and TRBJ1-4; 11 nucleotides line up with TRBD1. CDR1 SQVTM and CDR2 ANQGSEA come from the germline V gene. The V segment lost 6 bases and the J segment 0 bases; nucleotides outside the gene matches: 9. The CDR3 covers 17 residues. The DNA for the CDR3 is TGCAGCGTGGACTCACCGGGACAGGGGGCAACTAATGAAAAACTGTTTTTT. It is translated as CSVDSPGQGATNEKLFF.

The J gene is TRBJ2-1, the V gene TRBV9; D call uncertain. Trimming cost V 2 bases and J 5 bases, with 11 bases left between them. There are 14 residues in the CDR3. CDR1 is SGDLS, CDR2 YYNGEE, per germline. The CDR3 protein is CASSVAGADNEQFF. CDR3 bases: TGTGCCAGCAGCGTTGCTGGAGCAGACAATGAGCAGTTCTTC. The complete variable domain, with remaining parts taken from reference TRBV9 and TRBJ2-1, reads DSGVTQTPKHLITATGQRVTLRCSPRSGDLSVYWYQQSLDQGLQFLIQYYNGEERAKGNILERFSAQQFPDLHSELNLSSLELGDSALYFCASSVAGADNEQFFGPGTRLTVL.

In this sample, this clonotype turned up a few times. The chain employs TRBV20-1 and TRBJ2-3; TRBD2 matches at 7 bases. V dropped 6 bases and J dropped 2; count of bases not matched to a gene: 8. Germline V gives CDR1 DFQATT, CDR2 SNEGSKA (reference sequence). The CDR3 has 14 residues. The CDR3 coding sequence is TGCAGTGCGGGGAGCGGGACCTACACAGATACGCAGTATTTT. Translated, it gives CSAGSGTYTDTQYF.

V and J are TRBV6-6 and TRBJ2-6; D perhaps matches TRBD1 (5 bases). The CDR3 covers 15 residues. CDR1 and CDR2 from the germline V gene are MNHNY and SVGAGI (reference sequence). The ends were cut back, 5 bases at V and 4 bases at J, with 12 bases in the middle. The CDR3 region is CASSRGITGANVLTF. DNA of the CDR3: TGTGCCAGCAGTAGGGGAATAACAGGGGCCAACGTCCTGACTTTC.

In this sample, this clonotype turned up many times. Possible read error: a much larger clone is one base away. The chain links TRBV7-2 to TRBJ1-2; D gene uncertain. Per the germline V gene, CDR1 is SGHTA and CDR2 is FQGNSA. CDR3 size: 14 residues. Trimming shortened V by 1 base and J by 2 bases, and 8 bases separated the two germline ends. CDR3 DNA: TGTGCCAGCAGCTTAGTGGAAGGGAACTATGGCTACACCTTC. This codes for CASSLVEGNYGYTF.

The chain carries TRBV5-1 and TRBJ2-7, with TRBD2 identical over 11 bases. Per the germline V gene, CDR1 is SGHRS and CDR2 is YFSETQ. The CDR3 sequence is 15 residues long. V gave up 4 bases and J gave up 3 bases; unmatched junction bases: 6. CDR3: CASSQTSGRDYEQYF. CDR3 DNA sequence: TGCGCCAGCAGCCAAACTAGCGGGAGAGACTACGAGCAGTACTTC.

This clonotype was counted once. Since a much larger clone is just one base distant, this may be a read error. This chain links TRBV3-1 with TRBJ2-1; D not certain. The V end was cut by 2 bases, the J end by 13 bases, with 18 bases between. This CDR3 has 14 amino acids. CDR1 LGHDT and CDR2 YNNKEL come from the germline V gene (reference sequence). The CDR3 DNA reads TGTGCCAGCAGCCAAACTCAGATCCAAGAGACCCAGTTCTTC. It codes for CASSQTQIQETQFF.

This clonotype showed up just once. The rearrangement links TRBV12-3 or TRBV12-4 to TRBJ2-3; D is perhaps TRBD1 or TRBD2 (6 bases each). V gave up 5 bases and J gave up 4 bases, with 19 bases separating them. The CDR3 length is 16 residues. CDR3 DNA sequence: TGTGCCAGCAGTCCTTTGGAGGGGGTGGTCTCAGATACGCAGTATTTT. Amino acids: CASSPLEGVVSDTQYF.

This chain uses TRBV20-1 with TRBJ2-5; maybe TRBD2 (6 bases). The V and J ends lost 1 base and 11 bases respectively, with 20 bases between them. This CDR3 has 14 amino acids. The germline V gene has CDR1 DFQATT and CDR2 SNEGSKA (reference sequence). The CDR3 reads CSARASANHNEQYF. DNA of the CDR3: TGCAGTGCTAGAGCTAGCGCCAACCACAATGAGCAGTACTTC.

This clonotype was seen a few times. The chain links TRBV27 to TRBJ2-1, with D possibly called TRBD1 or TRBD2 (5 bases each). V was pared by 5 bases and J by 5 bases, with 13 bases between. The germline CDR1 and CDR2 sequences are MNHEY and SMNVEV (reference sequence). The CDR3 contains 14 residues. Written as DNA, the CDR3 is TGTGCCAGCAGTATCCGGGGCAGGGACAATGAGCAGTTCTTC. Its translation is CASSIRGRDNEQFF.

This clonotype has only one observation. This chain connects TRBV20-1 to TRBJ1-5, with 9 bases that match TRBD1. This CDR3 spans 16 amino acids. Germline trimming cut 1 base from V and 6 bases from J; bases unmatched to any gene: 10. The germline gives CDR1 DFQATT, CDR2 SNEGSKA (reference sequence). The CDR3, as DNA: TGCAGTGCTAGAGCTGTGGGACAGGGTTTCGGTCAGCCCCAGCATTTT. The encoded protein is CSARAVGQGFGQPQHF.

This clonotype was observed a handful of times. The chain uses TRBV9 and TRBJ2-3, with a weak D call TRBD2 (5 bases). The CDR3 is 14 amino acids. The germline gives CDR1 SGDLS, CDR2 YYNGEE. With 1 base removed from V and 6 bases from J, the gap between germline ends came to 12 bases. In DNA form, the CDR3 reads TGTGCCAGCAGCGTAAACGGGATGGGGGATACGCAGTATTTT. Its protein product is CASSVNGMGDTQYF.

This clonotype was seen many times. The chain links TRBV2 to TRBJ2-3; D not resolved. Per the germline V gene, CDR1 is SNHLY and CDR2 is FYNNEI. V dropped 5 bases and J dropped 2 bases, with 5 bases sitting between them. CDR3 length: 12 amino acids. The DNA of the CDR3 is TGTGCCAGCAGTCAGTTCACAGATACGCAGTATTTT. This encodes CASSQFTDTQYF.

This clonotype turned up a few times. This chain uses TRBV7-2 with TRBJ2-1, with D perhaps being TRBD1 or TRBD2 (5 bases each). Germline V CDR1 and CDR2: SGHTA, FQGNSA. V shed 4 bases and J shed 9 bases, with 19 bases lying between them. The CDR3 has 15 residues. CDR3 bases: TGTGCCAGCAGCTCCTTAGGGACGGGGCTCGGTGAGCAGTTCTTC. The encoded protein is CASSSLGTGLGEQFF.

This clonotype is deemed large. The chain combines TRBV4-2 with TRBJ2-1, with 7 positions matching TRBD2. The CDR3 is made up of 17 amino acids. Germline CDR1 reads LGHNA; CDR2 reads YNFKEQ. J gave up 4 bases and V 0 bases, and 9 bases lay outside the gene matches. The CDR3 coding sequence is TGTGCCAGCAGCCAAGATAGGTGGGACTACCTATACAATGAGCAGTTCTTC. Encoded protein: CASSQDRWDYLYNEQFF.

The V and J genes are TRBV10-3 and TRBJ2-6; no clear D. There are 15 residues in the CDR3. Germline CDR1 is ENHRY and CDR2 is SYGVKD. The V end was cut by 4 bases, the J end by 9 bases, with 16 bases between. CDR3 in amino acids: CAISGGSSEDNVLTF. Here the CDR3 DNA reads TGTGCCATCAGTGGAGGTTCCTCTGAGGACAACGTCCTGACTTTC.

A remark on this clonotype: Just one base apart from a much larger clone, this may be a read error. The chain is built from TRBV29-1 and TRBJ2-4, with TRBD1 identical over 7 bases. Germline CDR1 reads SQVTM; CDR2 reads ANQGSEA. J was trimmed by 9 bases and V by 1 base; bases with no gene match: 6. The CDR3 sequence is 13 residues long. CDR3 DNA: TGCAGCGTTGAAGGGAGAGGGGACAGCATTCAGTACTTC. Translated: CSVEGRGDSIQYF.

The chain joins TRBV7-2 to TRBJ1-1; D is possibly TRBD1 (5 bases). V was trimmed by 1 base and J by 5 bases, leaving 11 bases between them. The germline V gene has CDR1 SGHTA and CDR2 FQGNSA. The CDR3 is 14 residues long. The CDR3 region is CASSLDGGGTEAFF. The CDR3 bases are TGTGCCAGCAGCTTAGATGGGGGAGGAACTGAAGCTTTCTTT.

The chain combines TRBV28 with TRBJ2-7; D could derive from TRBD1 or TRBD2 (6 bases each). This CDR3 is built from 15 residues. V shed 5 bases and J shed 3 bases, with 17 bases lying between them. The germline gives CDR1 MDHEN, CDR2 SYDVKM. As DNA, the CDR3 is TGTGCCAGCAGTGGGGGCGGAGGGAACATCTACGAGCAGTACTTC. Translated: CASSGGGGNIYEQYF.

The V call is TRBV7-8, the J call TRBJ2-1; tentatively, D is TRBD2 (6 bases). Trimming removed 2 bases from V and 9 bases from J, with 14 bases in between. Germline-derived CDR1 and CDR2 are SGHVS and FQNEAQ. The CDR3 has 14 amino acids. In DNA, the CDR3 is TGTGCCAGCAGCTTACAAGTCGGGGGACCTGAGCAGTTCTTC. This sequence encodes CASSLQVGGPEQFF. The whole variable domain, remainder taken from reference TRBV7-8 and TRBJ2-1, is GAGVSQSPRYKVAKRGQDVALRCDPISGHVSLFWYQQALGQGPEFLTYFQNEAQLDKSGLPSDRFFAERPEGSVSTLKIQRTQQEDSAVYLCASSLQVGGPEQFFGPGTRLTVL.

The chain uses TRBV29-1 and TRBJ2-4, with D tentatively TRBD2 (5 bases). The germline V and J ends were trimmed by 7 bases and 1 base, with 14 bases remaining between them. The CDR3 spans 14 residues. CDR1 is SQVTM, CDR2 ANQGSEA, per germline. The CDR3 sequence is CSAESGWAKNIQYF. The CDR3 DNA reads as TGCAGCGCCGAGTCGGGGTGGGCCAAAAACATTCAGTACTTC.